Below, 19 T cell receptor beta chains from the same sample are listed, as sequenced in a study of T cell repertoires in cytomegalovirus infection. No antigens are known for them. TCRdb fed the reads into MiXCR, producing one record per CDR3 protein. The sample lists around 71,000 distinct CDR3 sequences; around 20% were seen once. The source was CD8+ T cells from cultured PBMCs, collected from culture after CMV antigen stimulation. The source is a human donor in good health (CMV status not recorded). Some clones in this sample may be carry-over from other donors' samples.

The V gene is TRBV4-3, the J gene TRBJ2-7, with 8 bases lining up with TRBD1. The V and J ends lost 4 bases and 4 bases, in that order; junction bases with no gene match: 9. From germline, CDR1 is LGHNA and CDR2 YSLEER. This CDR3 comprises 15 residues. CDR3 protein: CASSLLRDRQYEQYF. The CDR3 coding sequence is TGCGCCAGCAGCCTCCTCCGGGACAGGCAATACGAGCAGTACTTC.

The rearrangement uses TRBV7-6 and TRBJ1-4, with a weak D call TRBD1 (5 bases). This CDR3 contains 13 residues. Germline V gene sequence: CDR1 SGHVS, CDR2 FNYEAQ. V shed 1 base and J shed 7 bases, with 7 bases lying between them. The CDR3 DNA reads as TGTGCCAGCAGCTTAGGGGGGGGTGAAAAACTGTTTTTT. Amino acids: CASSLGGGEKLFF.

This chain connects TRBV4-1 to TRBJ2-7, with unresolved D. CDR3 length equals 13 residues. V lost 3 bases to trimming and J lost 2 bases, with 8 bases between them. CDR1 and CDR2 (germline): MGHRA, YSYEKL. This CDR3 reads CASSHVSTYEQYF. CDR3 nucleotide sequence: TGCGCCAGCAGCCATGTCTCCACCTACGAGCAGTACTTC.

V is TRBV2 and J is TRBJ1-1; D may be TRBD1 (6 bases). Germline V lookup: CDR1 SNHLY, CDR2 FYNNEI. Trimming took off 2 bases at V and 1 base at J, with 14 bases between the two ends. The CDR3 is made up of 16 amino acids. CDR3 coding DNA: TGTGCCAGCAGTGAATACCCCACAGGGAGGAACACTGAAGCTTTCTTT. It codes for CASSEYPTGRNTEAFF.

This clonotype has just a few counts. For the CDR3, the DNA is TGTGCCAGCAGTTACAGGGGGCTGGGTTACGAGCAGTACTTC. Encoded protein: CASSYRGLGYEQYF. The J gene is TRBJ2-7, the V gene TRBV27, with 9 bases fitting TRBD1. The CDR3 loop spans 14 amino acids. With V trimmed by 4 bases and J by 4 bases, 5 bases remained unmatched. CDR1 MNHEY and CDR2 SMNVEV come from the germline V gene (reference sequence).

This chain's CDR3 is CASSVGKDYNEQFF. Written as DNA, the CDR3 is TGTGCCAGCAGCGTAGGCAAGGACTACAATGAGCAGTTCTTC. The gene calls are TRBV9 and TRBJ2-1; no definite D call. This CDR3 is 14 amino acids long. Trimming pared 0 bases from V and 3 bases from J, leaving 7 bases between. Germline assignment: CDR1 SGDLS and CDR2 YYNGEE.

The chain combines TRBV7-8 with TRBJ2-5, with D unclear. V was shortened by 5 bases and J by 2 bases, with 15 bases between the two germline ends. The germline gives CDR1 SGHVS, CDR2 FQNEAQ. The CDR3 is made up of 15 amino acids. The CDR3 DNA sequence: TGTGCCAGCAGCCCACGGACGGTTACTCAAGAGACCCAGTACTTC. Translating gives CASSPRTVTQETQYF. Full variable domain (rest looked up from reference TRBV7-8 and TRBJ2-5): GAGVSQSPRYKVAKRGQDVALRCDPISGHVSLFWYQQALGQGPEFLTYFQNEAQLDKSGLPSDRFFAERPEGSVSTLKIQRTQQEDSAVYLCASSPRTVTQETQYFGPGTRLLVL.

The J gene is TRBJ1-6, the V gene TRBV12-3 or TRBV12-4, with a weak D call TRBD1 (5 bases). V lost 2 bases and J lost 7, with 9 bases in between. This CDR3 is 14 amino acids long. CDR3 DNA sequence: TGTGCCAGCAGTTTACGGGGGGGAAATTCACCCCTCCACTTT. Residues: CASSLRGGNSPLHF.

This chain links TRBV24-1 with TRBJ2-2; unclear D gene. V lost 5 bases and J lost 3, with 12 bases in between. Germline values: CDR1 KGHDR, CDR2 SFDVKD. The CDR3 has 15 amino acids. CDR3 protein: CATSGVTRDTGELFF. Written as DNA, the CDR3 is TGTGCCACCAGTGGCGTAACCCGGGACACCGGGGAGCTGTTTTTT.

Only a few counts were recorded for this clonotype. J is TRBJ1-6 and V is TRBV7-8, with a weak D call TRBD1 (5 bases). Deletions cut 1 base from V and 9 bases from J, with 16 bases between. CDR1 SGHVS and CDR2 FQNEAQ come from the germline V gene. This CDR3 has 16 amino acids. CDR3 amino acids: CASSLEGPSGGSPLHF. CDR3 DNA: TGTGCCAGCAGCTTAGAGGGTCCCTCTGGGGGTTCACCCCTCCACTTT.

Ten or more counts support this clonotype. The chain carries TRBV6-2 or TRBV6-3 and TRBJ2-1; D unresolved. The CDR3 sequence is 12 residues long. The V gene lost 5 bases and the J gene lost 4 bases, with 6 bases spanning the gap. CDR1 MNHEY and CDR2 SVGEGT come from the germline V gene. The CDR3 DNA follows: TGTGCCAGCAGTGAGTCTTACAATGAGCAGTTCTTC. Translated: CASSESYNEQFF.

Concerning this clonotype itself: Its ends do not fully match the called genes, so a read error is possible. This chain links TRBV4-1 with TRBJ1-6, with a tentative D call TRBD1 (5 bases). Germline V CDR1 and CDR2: MGHRA, YSYEKL. This CDR3 has 14 amino acids. CDR3 sequence (DNA): TGTGCCAGCAGCGGGGGAGACTATAATTCACCCCTCCACTTT. Amino acid sequence: CASSGGDYNSPLHF.

The chain combines TRBV6-8 with TRBJ2-5; D perhaps matches TRBD1 (5 bases). Germline V gives CDR1 MNHGY, CDR2 SAAAGT. Deletions cut 0 bases from V and 5 bases from J, with 7 bases between. The CDR3 is made up of 13 amino acids. The CDR3 is CASSYSGVETQYF. The CDR3 DNA sequence: TGTGCCAGCAGTTACTCAGGGGTGGAGACCCAGTACTTC.

In its sample, this clonotype was seen a few times. The rearrangement uses TRBV12-3 or TRBV12-4 and TRBJ2-7, with 8 bases that match TRBD2. With V trimmed by 7 bases and J by 6 bases, 8 bases remained unmatched. The CDR3 is 13 residues long. CDR3 nucleotide sequence: TGTGCCAGCACGAAAGGCGGGGGGCTCGAGCAGTACTTC. It yields the protein CASTKGGGLEQYF.

This clonotype was seen a handful of times. The chain employs TRBV28 and TRBJ1-2; D might be TRBD1 (6 bases). Trimming took off 6 bases at V and 4 bases at J, with 15 bases between the two ends. This CDR3 is 14 amino acids long. Germline CDR1 is MDHEN and CDR2 is SYDVKM. The CDR3 coding sequence is TGTGCCAGCAGCCTTTCGACAGGTTCCTATGGCTACACCTTC. This translates into CASSLSTGSYGYTF.

The rearrangement joins TRBV7-9 to TRBJ1-4, with TRBD1 identical over 7 bases. This CDR3 has 16 amino acids. The V segment lost 5 bases and the J segment 4 bases; nucleotides outside the gene matches: 10. The germline V gene encodes CDR1 SEHNR and CDR2 FQNEAQ (reference sequence). CDR3 sequence reads: CASSPTSGQFNEKLFF. The CDR3, as DNA: TGTGCCAGCAGCCCAACCTCGGGACAGTTTAATGAAAAACTGTTTTTT. Together with reference TRBV7-9 and TRBJ1-4, the CDR3 gives the full variable domain: DTGVSQNPRHKITKRGQNVTFRCDPISEHNRLYWYRQTLGQGPEFLTYFQNEAQLEKSRLLSDRFSAERPKGSFSTLEIQRTEQGDSAMYLCASSPTSGQFNEKLFFGSGTQLSVL.

This clonotype was recorded a few times. The CDR3 nucleotides read TGTGCCAGTGAAGGGACAGGGGGCGACTCGGATGAAGCTTTCTTT. It encodes CASEGTGGDSDEAFF. This chain links TRBV6-6 with TRBJ1-1; 12 nucleotides line up with TRBD1. Germline V gene sequence: CDR1 MNHNY, CDR2 SVGAGI (reference sequence). CDR3 length: 15 amino acids. J lost 7 bases, V lost 9 bases, and 12 bases had no gene match.

The chain joins TRBV6-6 to TRBJ2-1, with D possibly TRBD1 on 5 matching bases. The germline V gene encodes CDR1 MNHNY and CDR2 SVGAGI (reference sequence). The CDR3 sequence is 15 residues long. The V and J ends lost 7 bases and 7 bases respectively, with 20 bases between them. Here the CDR3 reads CASIKKGLVGNEQFF. For the CDR3, the DNA is TGTGCCAGCATTAAAAAGGGGCTTGTCGGGAATGAGCAGTTCTTC.

The chain recombines TRBV7-2 with TRBJ2-1; TRBD1 agrees at 8 bases. V lost 2 bases to trimming and J lost 9 bases; unmatched junction nucleotides: 24. The CDR3 runs to 20 residues. Germline values: CDR1 SGHTA, CDR2 FQGNSA. The DNA for the CDR3 is TGTGCCAGCAGCTTATATACCCGCCGGGGATCGACAGGGGAAGCTACTGAGCAGTTCTTC. Protein product: CASSLYTRRGSTGEATEQFF.